The clone carrying this T cell receptor beta chain has just a few counts. What it recognizes is unknown. The sample belongs to a study of T cells in Graves' hyperthyroidism and ophthalmopathy. General observations from the study: Prediction of ophthalmopathy progression came a median about 6 months pre-onset.

The TCR beta CDR3 regions underwent amplification using RNA transcripts as the source. HTBI primers drove first-round RT-PCR of the TCR CDR3. Via MiXCR, TCRdb re-called the multiplex PCR reads, giving one row per CDR3 protein. Of 370,000 or so distinct CDR3 sequences listed, roughly 25% were seen once; the top ten hold over 70%. V dropped 3 bases and J dropped 3; count of bases not matched to a gene: 7. This CDR3 comprises 16 residues. It was considered stable Graves' hyperthyroidism when ophthalmopathy did not progress within 18 months. Diagnosis relied on clinical symptoms, serum thyroxine and TRAb, thyroid ultrasound and orbital computed tomography. Source material for PBMCs was less than 12 ml fresh peripheral blood.

This clonotype was sampled from a man in his fifties with Graves' hyperthyroidism. The chain employs TRBV12-3 or TRBV12-4 and TRBJ2-2, with 7 bases fitting TRBD1. The sequencing input was blood. CDR3 sequence (DNA): TGTGCCAGCAGTTTGAGAGGGGGCGCGGACACCGGGGAGCTGTTTTTT. It yields the protein CASSLRGGADTGELFF.